Listed here is a single T cell receptor (beta chain). Its target is not known. The data were obtained in a study of Ad26.COV2.S vaccination and SARS-CoV-2 variants. Findings and caveats of the study: Post-vaccination spike-specific CD8+ and CD4+ T cell responses reportedly had substantial breadth. The TCR breadth and depth analyses may have understated or missed part of the total T cell responses.

The treatment was: some 20 received Ad26.COV2.S at low or high dose, single or two shots; about 5 received placebo; per-sample allocation not given. It was on day 63 after the first vaccine or placebo injection that samples were taken. At a Boston site, the person donating was an adult of 18-55 years. The method was immunoSEQ multiplex PCR; TCRdb's version includes in-frame clones alone and lacks a portion of them. The sample lists hundreds of thousands of clones, around 87% seen once, with approximately 3.4% in the top ten. Trimming removed 6 bases at V and 7 bases at J, with 12 bases between. The CDR3 contains 12 residues. Looked up from germline, CDR1 is WNHNN and CDR2 is SYGVQD (reference sequence).

This chain connects TRBV10-1 to TRBJ1-1; unclear D gene. Specimen: peripheral blood, collected in a trial of Ad26.COV2.S vaccine versus placebo. The receptor was derived from a person aged 18-60 years who received the Ad26.COV2.S COVID-19 vaccine or a placebo. CDR3 amino acids: CASSLNFGEAFF. The CDR3 bases are TGCGCCAGCAGCTTGAATTTCGGTGAAGCTTTCTTT.